What follows are 22 T cell receptor beta chains derived from one specimen sequenced in a study of cytomegalovirus exposure and HLA in healthy donors. The PCR was carried out with 60 Vbeta primers and 13 Jbeta primers. Repertoires were generated with immunoSEQ multiplex PCR, while TCRdb's copy carries only in-frame clones and drops some. This sample has 150,000 to 200,000 clones; approximately 80% occur once, and the top ten carry under 15%. The sequenced sample was PBMCs. These receptors were obtained from a woman aged 40 to 50 in good health and CMV-seronegative.

This clone turned up a few times. V is TRBV11-2 and J is TRBJ1-5, with 9 bases lining up with TRBD1. CDR3 size: 15 residues. With 5 bases clipped from V and 10 bases from J, the junction kept 12 bases outside the gene matches. Germline V gene sequence: CDR1 SGHAT, CDR2 FQNNGV. CDR3 in amino acids: CASSPVGTGNFPQHF. The CDR3 region has the DNA TGTGCCAGCAGCCCTGTTGGGACAGGGAACTTTCCCCAGCATTTT.

V is TRBV5-1 and J is TRBJ2-3; 10 positions agree with TRBD2. This CDR3 comprises 15 residues. The junction had 7 bases not matched to a gene; V was cut back by 5 bases and J by 4 bases. Germline assignment: CDR1 SGHRS and CDR2 YFSETQ. For the CDR3, the DNA is TGCGCCAGCAGTAACAAAGCGGGGGGGCCAGATACGCAGTATTTT. It is translated as CASSNKAGGPDTQYF.

The chain uses TRBV7-3 and TRBJ2-7; D perhaps matches TRBD1 (7 bases). Per germline, CDR1 SGHTA and CDR2 FQGTGA. The CDR3 sequence is 16 residues long. V gave up 5 bases and J gave up 1 base, with 18 bases separating them. The CDR3 is CASSLSRGVPSYEQYF. The CDR3 bases are TGTGCCAGCAGCCTTTCCAGGGGGGTTCCGTCCTACGAGCAGTACTTC.

This clone was counted a single time. The V and J genes are TRBV28 and TRBJ1-1; D is unclear. Germline values: CDR1 MDHEN, CDR2 SYDVKM. This CDR3 has 11 residues. V was cut by 8 bases and J by 2 bases, with 6 bases left in between. CDR3 DNA sequence: TGTGCCAGCGGAGGCAACACTGAAGCTTTCTTT. Amino acids: CASGGNTEAFF.

About this clone: At one of its ends the junction is not consistent with the germline gene, which may arise from a read error. The chain has TRBV27 and TRBJ2-4; D perhaps matches TRBD1 (5 bases). Germline-derived CDR1 and CDR2 are MNHEY and SMNVEV (reference sequence). There are 15 residues in the CDR3. The CDR3 nucleotides are TGTGCCAGCAGTTCGACAGAGATAGCCAAAAACAGTCAGTACTTC. This codes for CASSSTEIAKNSQYF.

CDR3 loop: CASSPQGGGLLQETQYF. The DNA for the CDR3 is TGTGCCAGCAGCCCCCAGGGCGGGGGATTGTTACAAGAGACCCAGTACTTC. The V call is TRBV7-2, the J call TRBJ2-5; 7 nucleotides agree with TRBD2. V was clipped by 5 bases and J by 2 bases; unmatched bases: 14. Germline CDR1 SGHTA, CDR2 FQGNSA. The CDR3 consists of 17 residues.

V and J are TRBV10-1 and TRBJ2-7; 15 nucleotides align to TRBD2. Germline loops: CDR1 WNHNN, CDR2 SYGVQD (reference sequence). J gave up 3 bases and V 4 bases, and 7 bases lay outside the gene matches. The length of the CDR3 is 17 residues. The CDR3 is CASSGGTSGRPGYEQYF. For the CDR3, the DNA is TGCGCCAGCAGTGGAGGGACTAGCGGGAGGCCGGGCTACGAGCAGTACTTC.

V gene TRBV7-2 combines with J gene TRBJ2-7, with 12 positions matching TRBD2. J was trimmed by 4 bases and V by 5 bases; bases with no gene match: 9. The germline CDR1 and CDR2 sequences are SGHTA and FQGNSA. The CDR3 extends over 16 amino acids. CDR3 DNA sequence: TGTGCCAGCAGCCCCCGGACTAGCGGGGTTAGTTACGAGCAGTACTTC. Its translation is CASSPRTSGVSYEQYF.

The chain uses TRBV28 and TRBJ1-4; TRBD1 matches at 8 bases. The V gene end was trimmed by 2 bases and the J gene end by 4 bases; junction bases not matched to a gene: 3. The CDR3 length is 15 residues. CDR1 is MDHEN and CDR2 is SYDVKM in the germline V gene. The CDR3 nucleotides read TGTGCCAGCAGTTTAGGGACAGGCGGTAATGAAAAACTGTTTTTT. As protein: CASSLGTGGNEKLFF.

The chain recombines TRBV4-3 with TRBJ1-4, with D possibly being TRBD1 (5 bases). The CDR3 runs 17 residues. Germline V gene data show CDR1 as LGHNA and CDR2 as YSLEER. Trimming cost V 1 base and J 1 base, with 13 bases left between them. In nucleotides, the CDR3 is TGCGCCAGCAGCCAAGCTTGGGGGGACGGAACTAATGAAAAACTGTTTTTT. It specifies CASSQAWGDGTNEKLFF.

The chain combines TRBV6-5 with TRBJ2-1; a weak D match, TRBD2 (7 bases). CDR1 and CDR2 from the germline V gene are MNHEY and SVGAGI. Between the trimmed V and J ends, which lost 4 bases and 3 bases, there was a span of 13 bases. The CDR3 spans 15 residues. The CDR3 loop reads CASSSRGPIYNEQFF. CDR3 coding DNA: TGTGCCAGCAGTTCGCGGGGGCCCATCTACAATGAGCAGTTCTTC.

There are a few counts of this clone. An end of the junction does not agree with germline; a read error may underlie this. This chain joins TRBV27 and TRBJ2-6; D possibly corresponds to TRBD1 (5 bases). Germline assignment: CDR1 MNHEY and CDR2 SMNVEV (reference sequence). This CDR3 has 15 amino acids. The CDR3 nucleotides read TGTGCCAGCAGTTTATCCCCTTCTGGGGCCAACGGCCTGACTTTC. Amino acids: CASSLSPSGANGLTF.

The J gene is TRBJ2-2, the V gene TRBV2, with 15 positions matching TRBD2. In germline, CDR1 is SNHLY, CDR2 FYNNEI. Unmatched junction bases numbered 4, after V lost 2 bases and J lost 0 bases. This CDR3 spans 19 amino acids. The CDR3 bases are TGTGCCAGCAGTGAAAGGGGACTAGCGGGAGGACCGAACACCGGGGAGCTGTTTTTT. It yields the protein CASSERGLAGGPNTGELFF.

The chain joins TRBV19 to TRBJ2-7, with a possible D match to TRBD2 (6 bases). The CDR3 extends over 14 amino acids. Germline lookup yields CDR1 LNHDA and CDR2 SQIVND (reference sequence). V lost 0 bases to trimming and J lost 4 bases, with 10 bases between them. DNA for the CDR3: TGTGCCAGTAGTATAGATCTGGGAGGTTACGAGCAGTACTTC. This translates into CASSIDLGGYEQYF.

This chain links TRBV11-2 with TRBJ2-4; 7 bases agree with TRBD2. The V gene's germline CDR1 is SGHAT and CDR2 FQNNGV. V was pared by 2 bases and J by 3 bases, with 10 bases of the junction left unmatched. This CDR3 comprises 17 residues. The CDR3 nucleotides are TGTGCCAGCAGCTTACTCTTCCGGTCGGGGGGCAAAAACATTCAGTACTTC. Translation: CASSLLFRSGGKNIQYF.

This chain joins TRBV7-2 and TRBJ2-1; 9 nucleotides agree with TRBD1. This CDR3 is 16 amino acids long. The V and J ends lost 2 bases and 8 bases, in that order; junction bases with no gene match: 10. The germline CDR1 and CDR2 sequences are SGHTA and FQGNSA. The CDR3: CASSLISGRQGDEQFF. The CDR3 DNA reads TGTGCCAGCAGCTTAATTTCGGGTCGACAGGGGGATGAGCAGTTCTTC.

The chain carries TRBV4-3 and TRBJ2-5; D is possibly TRBD1 (5 bases). The V end was cut by 0 bases, the J end by 2 bases, with 16 bases between. The germline CDR1 and CDR2 sequences are LGHNA and YSLEER. This CDR3 is built from 17 residues. The CDR3 DNA sequence: TGCGCCAGCAGCCAAGATTTCCGCTCAGGGCGTCAAGAGACCCAGTACTTC. It yields the protein CASSQDFRSGRQETQYF.

This clone was counted a few times. V and J are TRBV7-2 and TRBJ2-1; 9 bases line up with TRBD2. This CDR3 has 15 amino acids. The junction had 6 bases not matched to a gene; V was cut back by 3 bases and J by 6 bases. Looked up from germline, CDR1 is SGHTA and CDR2 is FQGNSA. CDR3 nucleotides: TGTGCCAGCAGCTTGCGGCGGGAGGGCAGCAATGAGCAGTTCTTC. Translated: CASSLRREGSNEQFF.

A few counts support this clone. The chain uses TRBV28 and TRBJ1-1; TRBD1 is a possible D gene (5 bases). Germline loops: CDR1 MDHEN, CDR2 SYDVKM. The V gene lost 3 bases and the J gene lost 1 base, with 9 bases spanning the gap. This CDR3 is 14 amino acids long. The CDR3 sequence: CASSLGGSNTEAFF. CDR3 nucleotides: TGTGCCAGCAGTTTGGGGGGTTCGAACACTGAAGCTTTCTTT.

The rearrangement uses TRBV15 and TRBJ1-2, with D unresolved. The CDR3 extends over 12 amino acids. V was pared by 0 bases and J by 7 bases, with 6 bases between. Germline CDR1 and CDR2: LNHNV and YYDKDF (reference sequence). This chain's CDR3 is CATSRDSSGYTF. DNA for the CDR3: TGTGCCACCAGCAGAGATTCCAGTGGCTACACCTTC.

The chain combines TRBV9 with TRBJ1-4, with 7 bases identical to TRBD1. V was clipped by 1 base and J by 7 bases; unmatched bases: 19. The CDR3 consists of 19 residues. Looked up from germline, CDR1 is SGDLS and CDR2 is YYNGEE. The CDR3 sequence is CASSVNPSYIGGGGEKLFF. In nucleotides, the CDR3 is TGTGCCAGCAGCGTAAACCCCTCCTACATAGGGGGCGGTGGTGAAAAACTGTTTTTT.

The V and J genes are TRBV19 and TRBJ1-5, with no clear D. Germline V gives CDR1 LNHDA, CDR2 SQIVND (reference sequence). V lost 6 bases to trimming and J lost 7 bases, with 13 bases between them. The length of the CDR3 is 13 residues. The CDR3 bases are TGTGCCAGTAGCTGGGGTACGGGACAGCCCCAGCATTTT. Protein: CASSWGTGQPQHF.